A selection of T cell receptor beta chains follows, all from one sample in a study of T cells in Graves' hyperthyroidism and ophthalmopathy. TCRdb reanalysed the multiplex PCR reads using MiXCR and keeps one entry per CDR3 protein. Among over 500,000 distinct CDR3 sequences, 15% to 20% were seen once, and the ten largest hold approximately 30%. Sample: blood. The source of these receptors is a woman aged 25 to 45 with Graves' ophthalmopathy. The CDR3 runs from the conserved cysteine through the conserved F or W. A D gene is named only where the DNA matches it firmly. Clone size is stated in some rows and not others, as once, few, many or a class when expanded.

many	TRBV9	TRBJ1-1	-	CASSAEGGNTEAFF	TGTGCCAGCAGCGCCGAAGGAGGCAACACTGAAGCTTTCTTT
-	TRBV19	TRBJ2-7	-	CASTSRSDSAYEQYF	TGTGCCAGTACCTCAAGGTCGGACAGTGCTTACGAGCAGTACTTC
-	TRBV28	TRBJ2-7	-	CASSLDGGRSYEQYF	TGTGCCAGCAGTTTAGACGGGGGCCGCTCCTACGAGCAGTACTTC
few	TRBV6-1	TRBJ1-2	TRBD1	CASSFLSGTGEGSNYGYTF	TGTGCCAGCAGCTTTCTCTCCGGGACAGGGGAGGGGTCTAACTATGGCTACACCTTC
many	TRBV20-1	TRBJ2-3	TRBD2	CSARALIAGGPSDTQYF	TGCAGTGCTAGAGCGCTCATAGCGGGAGGGCCATCGGATACGCAGTATTTT
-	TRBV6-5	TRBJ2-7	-	CASSYLQDYEQYF	TGTGCCAGCAGTTACTTACAGGACTACGAGCAGTACTTC
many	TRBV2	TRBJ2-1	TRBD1	CASRRLRQGNNEQFF	TGTGCCAGCAGGCGACTCCGACAGGGGAACAATGAGCAGTTCTTC
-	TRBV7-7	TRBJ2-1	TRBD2	CASSPVASGRNEQFF	TGTGCTAGCAGCCCTGTGGCTAGCGGGAGAAATGAGCAGTTCTTC
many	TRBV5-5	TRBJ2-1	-	CASSTTDLTRYNEQFF	TGTGCCAGCAGCACGACAGATTTGACCAGATACAATGAGCAGTTCTTC
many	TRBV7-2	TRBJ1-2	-	CASSLEVSGGYGYTF	TGTGCCAGCAGCTTAGAAGTGTCAGGCGGCTATGGCTACACCTTC
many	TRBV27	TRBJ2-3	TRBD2	CASSPEGTSGRSRTDTQYF	TGTGCCAGCAGTCCTGAAGGGACTAGCGGGAGGTCGCGCACAGATACGCAGTATTTT
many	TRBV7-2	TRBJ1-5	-	CASTEGGGGNQPQHF	TGTGCCAGCACCGAGGGGGGGGGTGGCAATCAGCCCCAGCATTTT
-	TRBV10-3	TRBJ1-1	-	CAISPTANTEAFF	TGTGCCATCAGCCCTACAGCGAACACTGAAGCTTTCTTT
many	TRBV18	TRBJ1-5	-	CASSPVGPSNQPQHF	TGTGCCAGCTCACCAGTAGGACCTTCCAATCAGCCCCAGCATTTT
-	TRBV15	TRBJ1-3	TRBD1	CATSRDTSDRGDTIYF	TGTGCCACCAGCAGAGACACCTCGGACAGGGGGGACACCATATATTTT
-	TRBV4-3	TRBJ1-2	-	CASSQDWGGLGGYTF	TGCGCCAGCAGCCAAGATTGGGGGGGATTGGGTGGCTACACCTTC
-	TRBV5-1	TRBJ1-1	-	CASSLTGSSAEAFF	TGCGCCAGCAGCTTGACAGGGAGTAGCGCTGAAGCTTTCTTT
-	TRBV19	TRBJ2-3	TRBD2	CASSKIGLADFGDTQYF	TGTGCCAGTAGTAAGATCGGACTAGCTGATTTCGGAGATACGCAGTATTTT
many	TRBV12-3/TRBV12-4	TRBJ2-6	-	CASTLGNVLTF	TGTGCCAGCACATTGGGTAACGTCCTGACTTTC
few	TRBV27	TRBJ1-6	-	CASSLYGDSPLHF	TGTGCCAGCAGTTTATATGGAGATTCACCCCTCCACTTT
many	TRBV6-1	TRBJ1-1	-	CASTLDRQNTEAFF	TGTGCCAGCACCTTGGACCGGCAGAACACTGAAGCTTTCTTT
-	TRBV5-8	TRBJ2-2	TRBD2	CASSLMGLAGLTNTGELFF	TGTGCCAGCAGCTTAATGGGACTAGCGGGACTCACGAACACCGGGGAGCTGTTTTTT
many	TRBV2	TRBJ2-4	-	CASTRGLIAKNIQYF	TGTGCCAGCACCAGGGGACTAATAGCCAAAAACATTCAGTACTTC
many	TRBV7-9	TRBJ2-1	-	CASSPGGYEQFF	TGTGCCAGCAGCCCCGGTGGCTATGAGCAGTTCTTC
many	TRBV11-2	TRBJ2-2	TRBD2	CASSWAGGRTGELFF	TGTGCCAGCAGTTGGGCGGGGGGCCGTACCGGGGAGCTGTTTTTT
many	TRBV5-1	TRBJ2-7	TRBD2	CASSLASPTSGPYEQYF	TGCGCCAGCAGCTTGGCCTCTCCGACTAGCGGACCCTACGAGCAGTACTTC
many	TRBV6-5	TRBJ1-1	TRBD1	CASSYAMGQGFTEAFF	TGTGCCAGCAGTTACGCAATGGGACAGGGCTTCACTGAAGCTTTCTTT
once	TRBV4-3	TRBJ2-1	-	CASSQVNGAALVEQFF	TGCGCCAGCAGCCAAGTTAACGGGGCCGCTTTGGTTGAGCAGTTCTTC
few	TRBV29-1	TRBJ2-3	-	CSMRRISSTDTQYF	TGCAGCATGAGAAGGATTTCTAGCACAGATACGCAGTATTTT
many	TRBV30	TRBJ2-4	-	CAWRSGARAKNIQYF	TGTGCCTGGAGGTCAGGGGCGCGGGCCAAAAACATTCAGTACTTC
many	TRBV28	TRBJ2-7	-	CASSSPRRGTYEQYF	TGTGCCAGCAGTTCCCCCCGACGCGGGACCTACGAGCAGTACTTC
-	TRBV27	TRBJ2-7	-	CASRTAVRGKGEQYF	TGTGCCAGCAGGACTGCGGTCAGGGGTAAAGGCGAGCAGTACTTC
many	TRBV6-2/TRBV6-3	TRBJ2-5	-	CASSLPRETQYF	TGTGCCAGCAGTCTTCCAAGGGAGACCCAGTACTTC
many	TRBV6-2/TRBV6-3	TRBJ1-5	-	CASVGRGDSNQPQHF	TGTGCCAGCGTAGGGCGCGGGGACAGCAATCAGCCCCAGCATTTT
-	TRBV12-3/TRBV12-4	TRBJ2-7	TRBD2	CASSLSGRLGEQYF	TGTGCCAGCAGCCTTAGCGGGAGATTGGGCGAGCAGTACTTC
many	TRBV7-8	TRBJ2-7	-	CASSQTDLYYEQYF	TGTGCCAGCAGCCAAACGGACCTCTACTACGAGCAGTACTTC
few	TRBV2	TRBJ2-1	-	CASSLQGIEFF	TGTGCCAGCAGTCTACAGGGAATTGAGTTCTTC
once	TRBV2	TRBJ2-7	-	CASSEATGRAYEQYF	TGTGCCAGCAGTGAGGCAACAGGGCGAGCCTACGAGCAGTACTTC
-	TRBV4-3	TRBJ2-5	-	CASSQDRIRGGGQETQYF	TGCGCCAGCAGCCAAGATAGAATCCGGGGTGGGGGGCAAGAGACCCAGTACTTC
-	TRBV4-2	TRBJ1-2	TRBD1	CASSQDRDRGGYGYTF	TGTGCCAGCAGCCAAGACCGGGACAGGGGTGGGTATGGCTACACCTTC
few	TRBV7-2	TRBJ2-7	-	CASSFPLEGPHAYEQYF	TGTGCCAGCAGCTTTCCATTGGAAGGCCCTCATGCTTACGAGCAGTACTTC
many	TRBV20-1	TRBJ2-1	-	CSAKKGETPNEQFF	TGCAGTGCTAAAAAAGGGGAGACGCCCAATGAGCAGTTCTTC
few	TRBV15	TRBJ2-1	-	CATSRDLGSEQFF	TGTGCCACCAGCAGAGATCTGGGCTCTGAGCAGTTCTTC
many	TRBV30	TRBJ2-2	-	CAWAQQIMGELFF	TGTGCCTGGGCACAACAGATCATGGGGGAGCTGTTTTTT
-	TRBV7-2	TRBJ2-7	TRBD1	CASSSWTGGNYEQYF	TGTGCCAGCAGCTCCTGGACAGGGGGCAACTACGAGCAGTACTTC
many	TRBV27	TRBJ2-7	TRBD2	CASSLGSSGRDEQYF	TGTGCCAGCAGTTTAGGTTCTAGCGGGAGGGACGAGCAGTACTTC
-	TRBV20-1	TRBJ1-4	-	CSANTNEKLFF	TGCAGTGCTAATACTAATGAAAAACTGTTTTTT
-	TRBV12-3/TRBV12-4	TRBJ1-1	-	CASSLEEDTEAFF	TGTGCCAGCAGTTTAGAGGAGGACACTGAAGCTTTCTTT
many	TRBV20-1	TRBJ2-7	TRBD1	CSASMGDRGYEQYF	TGCAGTGCCAGTATGGGGGACAGGGGGTACGAGCAGTACTTC
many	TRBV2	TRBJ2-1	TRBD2	CASSEALWTSGSYNEQFF	TGTGCCAGCAGTGAAGCGCTATGGACTAGCGGTTCCTACAATGAGCAGTTCTTC
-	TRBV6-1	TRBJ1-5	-	CASRGGGRNQPQHF	TGTGCCAGCAGGGGGGGGGGTCGCAATCAGCCCCAGCATTTT
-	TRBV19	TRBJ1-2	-	CASSTTDLNGYTF	TGTGCCAGTAGTACGACGGACCTGAATGGCTACACCTTC
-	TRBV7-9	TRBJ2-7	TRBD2	CASSYTGTSGKYEQYF	TGTGCCAGCAGTTATACCGGGACTAGCGGGAAATACGAGCAGTACTTC
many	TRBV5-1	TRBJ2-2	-	CASSLGGTDTGELFF	TGCGCCAGCAGCTTGGGCGGGACGGACACCGGGGAGCTGTTTTTT
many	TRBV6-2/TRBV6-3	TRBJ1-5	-	CASSYEHSFRQGPQHF	TGTGCCAGCAGTTACGAACACAGTTTCCGCCAGGGGCCCCAGCATTTT
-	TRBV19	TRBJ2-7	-	CASSTNRVQRYEQYF	TGTGCCAGTAGTACCAACAGGGTTCAGCGCTACGAGCAGTACTTC
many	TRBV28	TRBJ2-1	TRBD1	CASSFRDRSPNEQFF	TGTGCCAGCAGTTTTAGGGACAGGAGTCCGAATGAGCAGTTCTTC
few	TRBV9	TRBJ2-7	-	CASSVAAGTYEQYF	TGTGCCAGCAGCGTAGCCGCGGGCACCTACGAGCAGTACTTC
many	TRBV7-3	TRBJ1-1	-	CASSQPGLVAFF	TGTGCCAGCAGCCAGCCTGGTCTAGTAGCTTTCTTT